This TCR beta chain appears in the sequencing data of a study of T cell repertoires in cytomegalovirus infection. In the study overall: A matching HLA type, together with CMV infection, was signaled by public TCR beta signatures.

In its sample, this clonotype was seen a few times. The antigen is not known. The CDR3 sequence is 16 residues long. Trimming stripped 0 bases from V and 6 bases from J, with 15 bases between. Germline values: CDR1 SGHDN, CDR2 FVKESK. From the reads, TCRdb called clonotypes with MiXCR, one entry per CDR3 protein. The sample carries 600,000 to 800,000 distinct CDR3 sequences, 20% to 25% recorded once. General study findings and limits: Frequencies of public TCR beta families were cumulated, and this identified carriers of CMV plus the relevant HLA.

This chain joins TRBV14 and TRBJ1-5; tentatively, D is TRBD1 (5 bases). The sequence came from a human donor in good health (CMV status not recorded). Some clones in this sample may be carry-over from other donors' samples. Sequencing was done on a sample of CD8+ T cells from PBMCs. This chain's CDR3 is CASSQDASGNGQPQHF. Here the CDR3 DNA reads TGTGCCAGCAGCCAAGATGCATCAGGGAACGGTCAGCCCCAGCATTTT.